This T cell receptor beta chain was identified during a study of blood T cell repertoires in COVID-19. Study information: COVID-19 samples, acute and convalescent, were from the United States, Italy and Spain. PBMCs, B-cell-depleted T cells, or T cells were the source of the cDNA or gDNA that made up the material.

Germline CDR1 and CDR2: SGDLS and YYNGEE. There are 15 residues in the CDR3. After removal of 7 bases from V and 3 bases from J, the junction contained 9 bases not matched to a gene. Original analysis: Amplification from reference gene primers served as the basis for estimated nucleated cell counts. The method was immunoSEQ multiplex PCR; TCRdb's version includes in-frame clones alone and lacks a portion of them. The V and J calls and clone size are taken from that table; D and trimming were inferred from the DNA. The table records about 120,000 clones, around 84% of them present only once. Sequencing was carried out using peripheral blood. The receptor comes from a man aged 40-50 years with acute or convalescent COVID-19. The chain joins TRBV9 to TRBJ2-7; 11 bases map to TRBD2. The CDR3 reads CASSPGSGGDYEQYF. The CDR3 coding sequence is TGTGCCAGCTCACCGGGTAGCGGGGGGGACTACGAGCAGTACTTC.